This T cell receptor (beta chain) derives from a study of OX40 agonist ivuxolimab in advanced cancers. Trimming shortened V by 5 bases and J by 2 bases, and 21 bases separated the two germline ends. The CDR3 has 17 amino acids. The germline V gene has CDR1 SGHAT and CDR2 FQNNGV. Assay: immunoSEQ multiplex PCR; the TCRdb copy retains only in-frame clones and omits some. The sample yields about 31,000 clones, approximately 91% seen once. The material was CD4+ or CD8+ T cells sorted from blood, obtained in a trial of the OX40 agonist ivuxolimab. The sequence was collected from an adult with an advanced solid tumor such as melanoma, head and neck, liver or kidney cancer. The chain recombines TRBV11-2 with TRBJ2-5, with D uncertain. The CDR3, as DNA: TGTGCCAGCAGCCCATCCGGCCTCCTCGGCGAACAAGAGACCCAGTACTTC. Its translation: CASSPSGLLGEQETQYF. Complete variable domain (other parts from reference TRBV11-2 and TRBJ2-5): EAGVAQSPRYKIIEKRQSVAFWCNPISGHATLYWYQQILGQGPKLLIQFQNNGVVDDSQLPKDRFSAERLKGVDSTLKIQPAKLEDSAVYLCASSPSGLLGEQETQYFGPGTRLLVL.